This T cell receptor beta chain originates from a study of neurological immune-mediated disorders (dated by TCRdb to about 2019). About the study as a whole: Among the approximately 34 multiple sclerosis patients, relapsing-remitting MS was present in roughly 30 and secondary progressive MS was present in 3. Peripheral blood TCR-beta repertoires from patients with HTLV-I-associated myelopathy (HAM/TSP), patients with multiple sclerosis, and healthy controls were compared in the study using UMI-based sequencing. The 90 to 120 TCR-beta libraries covered PBMC samples along with longitudinal samples, technical triplicates, and paired sorted CD4+ and CD8+ T-cell subsets. The cohort was made up of 65 to 75 subjects, consisting of some 14 HAM/TSP patients, 34 multiple sclerosis patients and around 20 healthy controls.

For unsorted PBMC libraries, 2 million PBMCs were used after storage in RNAlater at -80 degrees C until RNA extraction. Multiple sclerosis patients were enrolled in a US clinical protocol under which disease progression was evaluated by magnetic resonance imaging. Peripheral blood was subjected to Ficoll-Hypaque density gradient centrifugation to isolate PBMCs, which were then cryopreserved in liquid nitrogen. cDNA was synthesized by template-switch 5'RACE using a primer carrying a 10-nucleotide random unique molecular identifier by which each TCR transcript was tagged. Every sequencing run yielded over 190 million TCR-beta sequences covering 15-18 subjects. Total RNA was extracted with the RNeasy kit. The KAPA Real-time Library Amplification kit was used to amplify TCR-beta VDJ regions with primers for the TCR constant region and the 5'RACE anchor. A first PCR added sample indexes and Illumina adaptors, and a second PCR then raised library yield. After purification with Ampure beads, the TCR product of roughly 650 bp was size-selected on a 2% E-gel SizeSelection system. Before pooling, library quality was assessed on a Bioanalyzer, concentration was determined with Qubit, and library quantification was performed with the Kapa Library Quantification kit. An Illumina HiSeq 2500 was used to sequence the libraries paired-end at 2 x 150 bp. To increase sequence diversity, about 25-30% phiX was spiked into each library pool. Regarding the original processing steps: The UMI-based MiGEC pipeline processed quality-filtered reads and removed over 75% of raw TCR sequences during error correction. IMGT germline references were used for alignment of VDJ genes, and clonotypes were defined by a unique CDR3 amino acid sequence together with V-J genes. Clonal expansion, Shannon diversity and CDR3 relatedness (CalcPairwiseDistances, ClusterSamples) were evaluated with VDJtools, and phylogenetic trees were built with CLCbio workbench. A clone was classed as expanded if it had 8 or more unique UMIs, a cutoff based on coefficient-of-variation modelling across technical triplicates. TCRdb reran the public reads through fastp at Q25 and MiXCR, keeping productive beta chains. CDR3 protein sequences are deduplicated, and each keeps its most common genes and DNA. TCRdb, rather than the study authors, made the V and J calls. The sample table shows approximately 50,000 distinct CDR3 sequences, and around 3.6% are seen once. The ten largest account for less than 2% of the sample.

This clonotype has a count of ten or more. Its antigen is unknown. No base quality values were provided; no much bigger clone lies one nucleotide off. The research as a whole found: Phylogenetic analysis grouped repertoires from 18 of 34 MS patients into a cluster of related CDR3 sequences, suggesting a possible repertoire-level signature. No identical CDR3 amino acid sequences were found to be shared among expanded clones across subjects, suggesting that TCR-beta repertoires were private in all groups. No clinical or MRI features were associated with the MS cluster, and the authors said that larger cohorts are needed. TCR clonal expansion was highest in HAM/TSP patients and lowest in MS patients, with MS patients falling below even healthy controls.

The TCR sequence derives from a man aged 30 to 45 with multiple sclerosis. What was sequenced was PBMCs.

The CDR3 sequence is CASSHRGLTEAFF. The nucleotide sequence reads as follows: TGCGCCAGCAGCCACAGGGGGCTCACTGAAGCTTTCTTT. The chain is made from TRBV5-1 and TRBJ1-1, and 9 junctional nucleotides match TRBD1. Taken from cysteine to phenylalanine, the CDR3 has 13 residues. Only the CDR3 DNA stays, 39 bases, in frame from base 1. Taken from the germline V gene, the CDR1 and CDR2 loops are SGHRS and YFSETQ. Clipping removes 4 bases from V and 4 bases from J, with 2 as the unmatched junction base count.